This T cell receptor beta chain appears in the sequencing data of a study of PD-1 blockade in classical Hodgkin lymphoma. The wider study: Nivolumab 3 mg/kg was given intravenously every 2 weeks. Study conclusions and caveats: Exclusion applied to patients who initiated nivolumab less than 1 year following ASCT.

Patients all relapsed after autologous stem cell transplantation, and there was variation in brentuximab vedotin exposure. Progressive disease, partial response or complete response was each patient's best response. Sequencing used immunoSEQ multiplex PCR; TCRdb keeps in-frame clones, though not all of them. The table lists over 10,000 clones, around 85% of them singletons. Notes on this clone: Its antigen is unidentified.

The source of this sequence is a human donor with classical Hodgkin lymphoma. The sample was peripheral blood mononuclear cells (PBMCs), taken at baseline.

The CDR3 loop is CASSLVSGTTANEKLFF. CDR3 DNA sequence: TGTGCCAGCAGCTTAGTTTCGGGTACTACAGCTAATGAAAAACTGTTTTTT. This rearrangement joins TRBV7-9 to TRBJ1-4; D gene uncertain. The CDR3 is 17 amino acids. CDR1 and CDR2 from the germline V gene are SEHNR and FQNEAQ (reference sequence). V lost 1 base and J 3 bases, leaving 15 bases between the germline ends. The whole variable domain, remainder taken from reference TRBV7-9 and TRBJ1-4, is DTGVSQNPRHKITKRGQNVTFRCDPISEHNRLYWYRQTLGQGPEFLTYFQNEAQLEKSRLLSDRFSAERPKGSFSTLEIQRTEQGDSAMYLCASSLVSGTTANEKLFFGSGTQLSVL.